The following is a T cell receptor (beta chain) sequence with its context. What it recognizes is unknown. Individual cDNA molecules received unique molecular identifiers during library preparation. TCRdb analysed the 5' RACE reads with MiXCR anew, one entry per CDR3 protein. The table lists around 48,000 distinct CDR3 sequences, about 13% of them singletons. This entry is derived from a study of early T cells in non-severe SARS-CoV-2 infection. Overall study findings and caveats: Database matching using VDJdb favored anti-spike CD8 responses, with private and CD4 specificities left missing.

Trimming pared 7 bases from V and 7 bases from J, leaving 16 bases between. Per germline, CDR1 LNHDA and CDR2 SQIVND (reference sequence). This CDR3 contains 14 residues. The rearrangement joins TRBV19 to TRBJ1-4, with TRBD1 as a possible D gene (6 bases). This sequence originates from an adult who was a healthcare worker with PCR-confirmed SARS-CoV-2 infection or an uninfected control (not recorded which). Sequencing was done on a sample of whole blood. The CDR3 nucleotides are TGTGCCAGTACCCTCACAGGGACCGGTGAAAAACTGTTTTTT. It is translated as CASTLTGTGEKLFF.